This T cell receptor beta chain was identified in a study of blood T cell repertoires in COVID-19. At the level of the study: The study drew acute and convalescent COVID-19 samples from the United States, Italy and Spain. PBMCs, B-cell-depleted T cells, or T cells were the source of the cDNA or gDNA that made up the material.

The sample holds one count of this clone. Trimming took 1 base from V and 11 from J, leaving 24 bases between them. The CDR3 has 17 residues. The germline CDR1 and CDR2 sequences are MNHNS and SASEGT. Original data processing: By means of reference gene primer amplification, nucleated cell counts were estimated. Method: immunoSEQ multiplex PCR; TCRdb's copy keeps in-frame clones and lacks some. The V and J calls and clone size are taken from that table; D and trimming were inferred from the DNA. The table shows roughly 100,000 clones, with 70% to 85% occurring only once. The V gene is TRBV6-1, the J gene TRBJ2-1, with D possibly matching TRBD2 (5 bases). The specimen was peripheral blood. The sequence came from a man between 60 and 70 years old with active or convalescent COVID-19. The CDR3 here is CASSEGKGLMPEGKQFF. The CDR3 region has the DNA TGTGCCAGCAGTGAAGGAAAAGGACTGATGCCAGAAGGAAAGCAGTTCTTC.